This T cell receptor (beta chain) was observed in a study of identical twins. TCRdb fed the 5' RACE reads into MiXCR, producing one record per CDR3 protein. The table records roughly 700,000 distinct CDR3 sequences, 8.5% to 9.5% of them present only once. There are many counts of this clonotype. The antigen is not known. V lost 7 bases, J lost 2 bases, and 7 bases stayed unmatched. This CDR3 has 15 residues. Findings and limits, study-wide: Twins showed weaker excess sharing in their beta out-of-frame sequences.

This sample also appeared in a second study, on yellow fever vaccine responses in identical twins.

This sequence was found in a woman aged 18-29 years in good health. The rearrangement uses TRBV12-3 or TRBV12-4 and TRBJ2-2; 7 nucleotides match TRBD2. The sample taken for sequencing was PBMCs. The CDR3 region is CASTPGTTNTGELFF. In nucleotides, the CDR3 is TGTGCCAGCACCCCCGGGACTACAAACACCGGGGAGCTGTTTTTT.